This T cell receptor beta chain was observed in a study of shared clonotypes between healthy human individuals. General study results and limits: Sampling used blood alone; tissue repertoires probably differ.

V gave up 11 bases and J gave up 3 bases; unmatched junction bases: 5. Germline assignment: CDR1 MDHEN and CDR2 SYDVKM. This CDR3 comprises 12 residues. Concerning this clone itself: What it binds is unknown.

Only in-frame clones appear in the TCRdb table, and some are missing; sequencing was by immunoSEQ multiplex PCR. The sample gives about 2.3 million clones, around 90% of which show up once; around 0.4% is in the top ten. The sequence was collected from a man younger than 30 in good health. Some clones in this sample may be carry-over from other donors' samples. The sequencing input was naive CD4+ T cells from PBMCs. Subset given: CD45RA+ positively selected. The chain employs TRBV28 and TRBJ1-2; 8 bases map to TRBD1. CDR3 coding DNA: TGTGCCTACAGGGGGAGCGACTATGGCTACACCTTC. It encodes CAYRGSDYGYTF.